The sequence of this T cell receptor (beta chain) was determined in a study of human T cells and chemical hapten exposure. Study details: 0.01% DPC was applied to the upper back in patch tests, which were read at 6 days.

The CDR3 runs 16 residues. The V end was cut by 6 bases, the J end by 1 base, with 19 bases between. CDR1 MNHEY and CDR2 SVGEGT come from the germline V gene. Concerning this clonotype: Its antigen is currently unknown.

Study-wide points: Against controls, expanded TCRs gave rise to significantly more large CDR3 similarity clusters.

Indicated time point: pre-sensitization, week 0. The treatment is: therapeutic diphenylcyclopropenone sensitization with weekly scalp DPC. TCRdb called the RACE reads again in MiXCR, with one record for every CDR3 protein. This sample yields approximately 370,000 distinct CDR3 sequences, of which about 5.4% are seen a single time; roughly 8.2% belongs to the top ten. The sequence was collected from a woman under 30 with alopecia areata. Some clones in this sample may be carry-over from other donors' samples. The chain joins TRBV6-2 or TRBV6-3 to TRBJ2-7; D is undetermined. This material consisted of whole blood, taken in connection with sensitization to the hapten diphenylcyclopropenone (DPC). CDR3 nucleotides: TGTGCCAGCAGACCCCCCGATGGTGCGGCGTCCTACGAGCAGTACTTC. This sequence encodes CASRPPDGAASYEQYF.